This entry describes one T cell receptor (beta chain). Its antigen specificity is not known. Per-base quality was not reported, and no clone a single base away is much larger than it. This entry is derived from a study of PD-1 blockade in classical Hodgkin lymphoma (dated by TCRdb to the early 2020s). General notes on the study: Nivolumab dosing was 3 mg/kg intravenously every 2 weeks, continuing until either disease progression or unacceptable toxicity. The study used TCR beta sequencing and CyTOF to define a peripheral blood immune signature of response to PD-1 blockade in classical Hodgkin lymphoma. General study outcomes and caveats: Baseline diversity similar to that of newly diagnosed patients was observed in trial patients achieving complete response, whereas significantly lower diversity was observed in partial responders and progressors. By C4D1, a significant rise was seen in CD4+ TCR diversity but not in CD8+ TCR diversity (p=0.0027 vs p=0.16), and the rise was most apparent among complete responders (p=0.02). The study covered only a single clinical trial cohort, and the causes of the repertoire differences, possibly disease activity or prior therapy, were still not defined. Lower diversity was seen in patients whose nivolumab began less than 1 year after ASCT, and these patients were left out of later analyses so that immune reconstitution would not confound the results. Baseline TCR diversity was reported as lower in newly diagnosed patients than in healthy donors, and lower still in relapsed/refractory patients.

V loses 4 bases, J loses 1 base, and the germline ends lie 14 bases apart. From the cysteine through the phenylalanine, the CDR3 covers 15 amino acids. The entry retains the CDR3 DNA only, 45 bases that are in frame from base 1. Per the germline V gene, SGHRS is the CDR1 and YFSETQ is the CDR2. Genomic DNA was extracted with the Qiagen DNeasy kit from unsorted PBMCs and from negatively selected CD4+ and CD8+ fractions. TCR beta CDR3 regions were amplified by immunoSEQ multiplex PCR using primers annealing to V and J segments. A synthetic immune receptor repertoire was used to minimize amplification bias, and remaining bias was computationally removed after sequencing. For the original study's pipeline: Custom Python scripts were used to quantify repertoire diversity as the Shannon entropy index. Unsorted, CD4+ and CD8+ repertoires were analyzed separately, except for combined analyses in which CD4+ and CD8+ sequences were merged in silico. A clone counted as expanded when the clone's frequency after treatment rose at least 2-fold relative to C1D1, and clones undetected at baseline were given a pseudocount of 0.5. Singleton clones were defined as clones with 0 or 1 copy at C1D1, and non-singleton clones were defined as clones with 2 or more copies. Clones expanded in unsorted samples were labelled as CD4+, CD8+ or unknown by matching protein sequences in sorted samples from the same patient. Diversity changes from C1D1 to C4D1 were tested in paired samples using Wilcoxon tests. As stored in TCRdb, this immuneACCESS dataset retains in-frame rearrangements with V and J assigned. A fraction of the clones does not appear; measured against another copy, unresolved V genes explain less than half of the discrepancy, and the remainder lacks a known reason. The DNA was the basis for D and trimming; V, J and clone size are from that table. The sample has several thousand clones on record, 85% to 90% of them singletons. Less than 30% of the sample comes from the top ten.

The time point label on this specimen signifies: cycle 4 day 1 (C4D1), after 5 to 7 weeks of nivolumab. Relapse after autologous stem cell transplantation had occurred in all trial patients, and cohorts A, B and C were distinguished by prior brentuximab vedotin exposure. The trial cohort was composed of about 60 patients with relapsed/refractory classical Hodgkin lymphoma, for whom complete response, partial response or progressive disease was recorded as best overall response. Trial patients were treated with single-agent nivolumab in the multi-cohort phase II CheckMate 205 trial. An independent review committee assessed best overall response by applying the 2007 International Working Group response criteria. Trial PBMCs were collected immediately before nivolumab initiation (C1D1) and during therapy at cycle 2 day 1 and cycle 4 day 1. Peripheral blood was collected in 8 mL Vacutainer Cell Preparation Tubes, from which PBMCs were isolated by centrifugation and then cryopreserved.

The receptor comes from a human donor with classical Hodgkin lymphoma. Here the chain combines TRBV5-1 and TRBJ2-5; tentative D gene TRBD1, with 5 bases matching. This specimen was peripheral blood mononuclear cells (PBMCs), taken before the fourth cycle of nivolumab. The nucleotides are TGCGCCAGCAGCCAGGCTACACAGGCCCAAGAGACCCAGTACTTC. Translated, this gives CASSQATQAQETQYF.